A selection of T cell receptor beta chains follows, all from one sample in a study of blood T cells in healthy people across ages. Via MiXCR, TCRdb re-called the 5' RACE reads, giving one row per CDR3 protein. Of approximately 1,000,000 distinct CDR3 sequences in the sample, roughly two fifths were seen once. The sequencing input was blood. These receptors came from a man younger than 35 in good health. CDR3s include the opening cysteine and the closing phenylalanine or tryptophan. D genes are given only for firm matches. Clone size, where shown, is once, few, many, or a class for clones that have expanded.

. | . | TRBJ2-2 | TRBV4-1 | CASSPKGTGELFF | TGCGCCAGCAGTCCAAAGGGGACCGGGGAGCTGTTTTTT
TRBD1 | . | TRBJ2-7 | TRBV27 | CASTWAGGYEQYF | TGTGCCAGCACGTGGGCAGGGGGCTACGAGCAGTACTTC
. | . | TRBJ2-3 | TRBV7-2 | CASSPSQVSTDTQYF | TGTGCCAGCAGTCCCTCCCAGGTCAGCACAGATACGCAGTATTTT
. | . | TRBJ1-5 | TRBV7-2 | CASSEGQLAQHF | TGTGCCAGCAGCGAGGGACAATTGGCCCAGCATTTT
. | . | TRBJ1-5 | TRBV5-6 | CASSSRDGFYSNQPQHF | TGTGCCAGCAGCTCCCGGGACGGATTTTATAGCAATCAGCCCCAGCATTTT
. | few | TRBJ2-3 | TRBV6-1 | CASSEARWDTQYF | TGTGCCAGCAGTGAAGCCCGGTGGGATACGCAGTATTTT
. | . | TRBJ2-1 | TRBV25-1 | CASRTGTDEQFF | TGTGCCAGCAGAACAGGAACCGATGAGCAGTTCTTC
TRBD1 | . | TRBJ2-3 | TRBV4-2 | CASSQDNSGQGFTDTQYF | TGTGCCAGCAGCCAAGATAATTCGGGACAGGGCTTCACAGATACGCAGTATTTT
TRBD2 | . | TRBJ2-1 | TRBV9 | CASSVDKVAGGIIGEQFF | TGTGCCAGCAGCGTAGATAAAGTAGCGGGGGGCATCATAGGTGAGCAGTTCTTC
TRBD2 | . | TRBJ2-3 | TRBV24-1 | CATSDPSSGGHDTQYF | TGTGCCACCAGTGATCCCAGTAGCGGGGGTCACGATACGCAGTATTTT
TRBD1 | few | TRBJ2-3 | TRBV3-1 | CASSQDSGQGVDTQYF | TGTGCCAGCAGCCAAGATAGCGGACAGGGGGTAGATACGCAGTATTTT
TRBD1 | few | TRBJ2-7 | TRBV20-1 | CSARDRDIYEQYF | TGCAGTGCTCGGGACAGGGATATTTACGAGCAGTACTTC
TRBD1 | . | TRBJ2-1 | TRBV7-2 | CASTLYGTGLNEQFF | TGTGCCAGCACCTTATACGGGACAGGGTTGAATGAGCAGTTCTTC
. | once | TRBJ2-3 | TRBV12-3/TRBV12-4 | CASSFPRGQGASTDTQYF | TGTGCCAGCAGTTTCCCACGTGGTCAGGGAGCGAGCACAGATACGCAGTATTTT
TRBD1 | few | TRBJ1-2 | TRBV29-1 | CSDSLDRGGYTF | TGCAGCGATAGTCTCGACAGGGGTGGCTACACCTTC
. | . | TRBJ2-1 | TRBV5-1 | CASSLGGGGAMNEQFF | TGCGCCAGCAGCTTGGGAGGCGGGGGCGCCATGAATGAGCAGTTCTTC
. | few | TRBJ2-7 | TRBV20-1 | CSARRVSSYEQYF | TGCAGTGCGAGACGGGTGAGCTCCTACGAGCAGTACTTC
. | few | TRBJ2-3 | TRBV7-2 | CASSLGGSGRDTQYF | TGTGCCAGCAGCTTAGGGGGTTCGGGGCGGGATACGCAGTATTTT
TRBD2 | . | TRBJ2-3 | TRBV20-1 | CSARVLAGVEHTDTQYF | TGCAGTGCTAGAGTTCTAGCGGGGGTGGAACACACAGATACGCAGTATTTT
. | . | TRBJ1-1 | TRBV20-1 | CSASSAGIEPEAFF | TGCAGTGCTAGTAGCGCCGGGATAGAACCTGAAGCTTTCTTT
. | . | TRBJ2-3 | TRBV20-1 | CSARDPQGIETDTQYF | TGCAGTGCTAGAGATCCCCAGGGTATTGAGACAGATACGCAGTATTTT
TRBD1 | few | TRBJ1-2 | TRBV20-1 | CSAPAGQGARYGYTF | TGCAGTGCCCCAGCGGGACAGGGGGCGCGGTATGGCTACACCTTC
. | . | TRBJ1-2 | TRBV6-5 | CASSYASPSRGDYTF | TGTGCCAGCAGTTACGCGAGCCCTAGTCGGGGCGACTACACCTTC
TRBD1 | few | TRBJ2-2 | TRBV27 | CASSTSTGTVTGELFF | TGTGCCAGCAGTACGAGCACCGGGACAGTCACCGGGGAGCTGTTTTTT
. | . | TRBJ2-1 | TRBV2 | CASVEGSHSEQFF | TGTGCCAGCGTCGAGGGGTCCCACAGTGAGCAGTTCTTC
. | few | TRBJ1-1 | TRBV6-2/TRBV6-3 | CASIHTRTPQPEAFF | TGTGCCAGCATTCACACAAGGACACCCCAACCTGAAGCTTTCTTT
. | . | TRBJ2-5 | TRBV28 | CASSSQRVEETQYF | TGTGCCAGCAGTTCACAGAGAGTGGAAGAGACCCAGTACTTC
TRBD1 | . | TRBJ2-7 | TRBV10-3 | CAIGDRVAYEQYF | TGTGCCATCGGGGACAGGGTGGCCTACGAGCAGTACTTC
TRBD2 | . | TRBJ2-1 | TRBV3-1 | CASSPRAGGAYNEQFF | TGTGCCAGCAGCCCTCGCGCGGGGGGGGCTTACAATGAGCAGTTCTTC
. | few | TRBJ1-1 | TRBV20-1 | CSASFYRPGEYRNTEAFF | TGCAGTGCTAGCTTTTATCGGCCAGGGGAATATAGAAACACTGAAGCTTTCTTT
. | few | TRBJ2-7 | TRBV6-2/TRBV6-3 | CASGWGRSLNEQYF | TGTGCCAGCGGTTGGGGCAGGTCGTTGAACGAGCAGTACTTC
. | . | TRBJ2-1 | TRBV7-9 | CASSLTLTYEQFF | TGTGCCAGCAGCTTGACACTTACCTACGAGCAGTTCTTC
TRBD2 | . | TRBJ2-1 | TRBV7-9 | CASSPLLAGEHQSANEQFF | TGTGCCAGCAGCCCCCTTTTGGCGGGAGAACATCAGTCCGCAAATGAGCAGTTCTTC
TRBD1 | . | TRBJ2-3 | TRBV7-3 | CASSHGQGPTDTQYF | TGTGCCAGCAGCCACGGACAGGGTCCCACAGATACGCAGTATTTT
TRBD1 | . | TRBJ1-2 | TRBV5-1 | CASSPAGTGTNYGYTF | TGCGCCAGCAGCCCTGCCGGGACAGGGACTAACTATGGCTACACCTTC
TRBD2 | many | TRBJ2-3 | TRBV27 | CASSPGTSGTNTQYF | TGTGCCAGCAGCCCAGGGACTAGCGGCACAAATACGCAGTATTTT
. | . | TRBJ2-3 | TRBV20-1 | CSAGSGRGSTDTQYF | TGCAGTGCAGGGTCCGGACGGGGGAGCACAGATACGCAGTATTTT
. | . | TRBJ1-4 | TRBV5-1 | CASSLGRESEKLFF | TGCGCCAGCAGCTTGGGCAGGGAGAGTGAAAAACTGTTTTTT
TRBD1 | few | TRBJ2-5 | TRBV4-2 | CASSQGPGQGFLTQYF | TGTGCCAGCAGCCAAGGCCCGGGACAGGGGTTTCTGACCCAGTACTTC
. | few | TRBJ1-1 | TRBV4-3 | CASSQDGVGEMNTEAFF | TGCGCCAGCAGCCAAGACGGGGTGGGAGAAATGAACACTGAAGCTTTCTTT
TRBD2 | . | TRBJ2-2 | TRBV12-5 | CASGQTSGSPGELFF | TGTGCTAGTGGGCAAACTAGCGGGAGTCCCGGGGAGCTGTTTTTT
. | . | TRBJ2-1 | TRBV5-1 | CASTHAGSLNEQFF | TGCGCCAGCACCCATGCAGGGTCCCTCAATGAGCAGTTCTTC
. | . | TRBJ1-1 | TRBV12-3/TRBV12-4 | CASSLARKTEAFF | TGTGCCAGCAGTTTAGCCAGGAAGACTGAAGCTTTCTTT
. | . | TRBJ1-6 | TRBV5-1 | CASSWGPRDNSPLHF | TGCGCCAGCAGCTGGGGCCCACGGGATAATTCACCCCTCCACTTT
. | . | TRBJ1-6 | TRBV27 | CASRERGELGNSPLHF | TGTGCCAGCAGAGAAAGGGGGGAACTTGGCAATTCACCCCTCCACTTT
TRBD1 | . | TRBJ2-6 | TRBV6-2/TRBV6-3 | CASSSTRDRAGANVLTF | TGTGCCAGCAGTTCGACTCGGGACAGGGCTGGGGCCAACGTCCTGACTTTC
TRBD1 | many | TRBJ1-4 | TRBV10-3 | CAISEQGATNEKLFF | TGTGCCATCAGTGAGCAGGGGGCAACTAATGAAAAACTGTTTTTT
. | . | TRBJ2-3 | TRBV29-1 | CSVEIEARDTQYF | TGCAGCGTTGAGATTGAGGCCCGAGATACGCAGTATTTT
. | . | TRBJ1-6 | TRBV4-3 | CASSQDRGHSPLHF | TGCGCCAGCAGCCAAGATCGGGGCCATTCACCCCTCCACTTT